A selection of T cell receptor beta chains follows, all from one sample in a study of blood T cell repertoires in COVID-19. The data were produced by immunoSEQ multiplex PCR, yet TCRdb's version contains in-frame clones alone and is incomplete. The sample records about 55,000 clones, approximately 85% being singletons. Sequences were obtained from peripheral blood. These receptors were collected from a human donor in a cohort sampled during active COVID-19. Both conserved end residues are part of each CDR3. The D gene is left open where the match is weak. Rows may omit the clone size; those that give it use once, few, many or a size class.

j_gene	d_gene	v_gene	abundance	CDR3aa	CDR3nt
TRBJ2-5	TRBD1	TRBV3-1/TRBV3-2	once	CASTRGVGRGLETQYF	TGTGCCAGCACCCGAGGGGTGGGCAGGGGGCTAGAGACCCAGTACTTC
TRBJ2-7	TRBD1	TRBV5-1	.	CASSIGQGSSYEQYF	TGCGCCAGCAGCATTGGACAGGGGAGTTCCTACGAGCAGTACTTC
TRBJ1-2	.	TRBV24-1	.	CATSDPREGIGGYTF	TGTGCCACCAGTGATCCCCGAGAGGGTATTGGGGGCTACACCTTC
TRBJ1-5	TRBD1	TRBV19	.	CASSIVPGGRGHQPQHF	TGTGCCAGTAGTATAGTGCCTGGCGGCAGGGGGCATCAGCCCCAGCATTTT
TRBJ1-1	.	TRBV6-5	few	CASMVGSVVGEAFF	TGTGCCAGCATGGTCGGGTCTGTCGTTGGTGAAGCTTTCTTT
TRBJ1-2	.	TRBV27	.	CASSLRRGYGYTF	TGTGCCAGCAGTTTAAGGCGGGGCTATGGCTACACCTTC
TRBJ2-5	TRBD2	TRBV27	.	CASSPGVAGKQETQYF	TGTGCCAGCAGCCCCGGGGTAGCGGGTAAACAAGAGACCCAGTACTTC
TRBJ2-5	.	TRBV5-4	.	CASSRRVGETQYF	TGTGCCAGCAGCCGCAGGGTGGGGGAGACCCAGTACTTC
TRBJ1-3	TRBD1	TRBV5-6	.	CASSWDRETGNTIYF	TGTGCCAGCAGCTGGGACAGGGAAACTGGAAACACCATATATTTT
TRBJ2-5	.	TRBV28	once	CASAEAQETQYF	TGTGCCAGCGCGGAGGCGCAGGAGACCCAGTACTTC
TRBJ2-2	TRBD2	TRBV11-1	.	CASSRNSGSTGELFF	TGTGCCAGCAGCCGAAACAGCGGGAGTACCGGGGAGCTGTTTTTT
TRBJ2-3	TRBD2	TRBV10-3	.	CAIRETSGTDTQYF	TGTGCCATCAGGGAGACTAGCGGGACAGATACGCAGTATTTT
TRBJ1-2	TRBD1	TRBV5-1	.	CASRPGQGNGYTF	TGCGCCAGCAGGCCCGGACAGGGGAACGGCTACACCTTC
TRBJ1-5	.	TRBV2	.	CASRFGTVNQPQHF	TGTGCCAGCAGGTTTGGGACTGTCAATCAGCCCCAGCATTTT
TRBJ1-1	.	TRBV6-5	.	CASRLQENLNTEAFF	TGTGCCAGCAGATTACAAGAAAACCTGAACACTGAAGCTTTCTTT
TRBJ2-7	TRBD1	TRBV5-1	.	CASSTGTDSYEQYF	TGCGCCAGTTCGACCGGGACAGACTCCTACGAGCAGTACTTC
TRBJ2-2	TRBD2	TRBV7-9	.	CASASGTVTRAGELFF	TGTGCCAGCGCAAGCGGGACGGTTACTAGGGCCGGGGAGCTGTTTTTT
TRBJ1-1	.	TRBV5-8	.	CASSVTANTEAFF	TGTGCCAGCAGCGTGACAGCGAACACTGAAGCTTTCTTT
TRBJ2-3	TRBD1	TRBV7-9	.	CASSLKGQGAARTDTQYF	TGTGCCAGCAGCTTAAAGGGCCAGGGGGCAGCAAGGACAGATACGCAGTATTTT
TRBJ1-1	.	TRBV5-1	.	CASSRGANTEAFF	TGCGCCAGCAGCCGTGGGGCGAACACTGAAGCTTTCTTT
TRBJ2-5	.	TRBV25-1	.	CASSEYTGETQYF	TGTGCCAGCAGTGAATACACGGGAGAGACCCAGTACTTC
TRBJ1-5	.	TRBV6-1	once	CASSEHSNQPQHF	TGTGCCAGCAGTGAACATAGCAATCAGCCCCAGCATTTT
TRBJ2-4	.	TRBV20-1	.	CSARDGNIQYF	TGCAGTGCAAGAGACGGGAACATTCAGTACTTC
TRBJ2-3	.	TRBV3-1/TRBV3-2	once	CASSPGDRRWDTQYF	TGTGCCAGCAGCCCGGGGGACCGCCGGTGGGATACGCAGTATTTT
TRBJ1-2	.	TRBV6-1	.	CASSEIQGTNYGYTF	TGTGCCAGCAGTGAAATACAGGGCACCAACTATGGCTACACCTTC
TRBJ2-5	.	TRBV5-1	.	CASSLGGAETQYF	TGCGCCAGCAGCTTGGGAGGAGCAGAGACCCAGTACTTC
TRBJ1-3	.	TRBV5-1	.	CASSLEQSSGNTIYF	TGCGCCAGCAGCTTGGAACAGAGCTCTGGAAACACCATATATTTT
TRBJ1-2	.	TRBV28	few	CASTLAGSFVWLGYTF	TGTGCCAGCACCCTTGCGGGCAGCTTCGTCTGGTTGGGCTACACCTTC
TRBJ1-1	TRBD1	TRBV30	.	CAWSDRAVGEAFF	TGTGCCTGGAGCGACAGGGCAGTCGGGGAAGCTTTCTTT
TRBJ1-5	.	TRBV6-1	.	CASSEDEGGNQPQHF	TGTGCCAGCAGTGAAGATGAAGGGGGCAATCAGCCCCAGCATTTT
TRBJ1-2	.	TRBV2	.	CASSEGPGRYGYTF	TGTGCCAGCAGTGAAGGTCCAGGGAGGTATGGCTACACCTTC
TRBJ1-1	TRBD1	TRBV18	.	CASSPQLRDSEAFF	TGTGCCAGCTCACCACAACTCCGGGACAGTGAAGCTTTCTTT
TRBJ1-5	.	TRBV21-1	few	CASSKAGQGRNSNQPQHF	TGTGCCAGCAGCAAAGCCGGACAGGGACGAAATAGCAATCAGCCCCAGCATTTT
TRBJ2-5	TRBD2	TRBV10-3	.	CAIRGGTAGETQYF	TGTGCCATCAGGGGGGGGACCGCGGGAGAGACCCAGTACTTC
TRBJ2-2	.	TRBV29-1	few	CSVEGGAPGELFF	TGCAGCGTTGAAGGGGGCGCTCCCGGGGAGCTGTTTTTT
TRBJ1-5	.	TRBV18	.	CASSPGTGGLRANQPQHF	TGTGCCAGCTCCCCGGGGACCGGAGGGTTGCGGGCCAATCAGCCCCAGCATTTT
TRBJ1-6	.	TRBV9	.	CASSVGAENSPLHF	TGTGCCAGCAGCGTAGGTGCAGAAAATTCACCCCTCCACTTT
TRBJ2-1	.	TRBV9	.	CASSVRSAGSVGEQFF	TGTGCCAGCAGCGTAAGGTCGGCAGGATCAGTGGGTGAGCAGTTCTTC
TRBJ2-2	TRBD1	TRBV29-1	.	CSGGQAANTGELFF	TGCAGCGGGGGACAGGCCGCGAACACCGGGGAGCTGTTTTTT
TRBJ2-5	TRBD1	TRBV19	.	CAVSKTGLQETQYF	TGTGCCGTTTCGAAGACAGGGCTCCAAGAGACCCAGTACTTC
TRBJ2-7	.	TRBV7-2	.	CASSLPGYEQYF	TGTGCCAGCAGCTTACCAGGCTACGAGCAGTACTTC
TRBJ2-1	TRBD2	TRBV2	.	CASSGGLAGGSEQFF	TGTGCCAGCAGTGGGGGGCTAGCGGGAGGTTCTGAGCAGTTCTTC
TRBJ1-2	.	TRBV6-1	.	CASSERDGYTF	TGTGCCAGCAGTGAGAGGGATGGCTACACCTTC
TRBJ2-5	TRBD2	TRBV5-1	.	CASSLVVGGAETQYF	TGCGCCAGCAGCTTGGTAGTCGGGGGGGCAGAGACCCAGTACTTC
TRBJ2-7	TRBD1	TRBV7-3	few	CASSPRTGLDNVEQYF	TGTGCCAGCAGCCCCCGGACAGGGCTCGATAATGTAGAGCAGTACTTC
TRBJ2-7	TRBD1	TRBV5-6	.	CASSNRGPPHEQYF	TGTGCCAGCAGCAACAGGGGACCCCCCCACGAGCAGTACTTC
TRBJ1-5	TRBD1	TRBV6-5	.	CASRGLGGGFQPQHF	TGTGCCAGCAGAGGGCTAGGGGGCGGTTTTCAGCCCCAGCATTTT
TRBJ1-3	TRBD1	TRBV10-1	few	CASSGQGFGNTIYF	TGCGCCAGCAGTGGACAGGGGTTCGGAAACACCATATATTTT